Shown below are 17 T cell receptor beta chains from a single sample sequenced in a study of shared clonotypes between healthy human individuals (dated by TCRdb to 2018 to 2020). The method was the immunoSEQ multiplex PCR assay. What TCRdb holds here is the immuneACCESS table cut down to in-frame rearrangements. Part of the clones is not present; checked against another copy, under half of the missing clones reflect an unresolved V gene, and the others are unexplained. The sample table holds 2 million to 3 million clones, of which under 95% were seen once. Around 0.37% of the sample is in the top ten clones. Specimen: naive CD4+ T cells from PBMCs. This specimen's cell subset or site label, per the study, means: CD45RA+ positively selected. The receptors here all came from a man between 18 and 29 years old in good health. Some clones in this sample may be carry-over from other donors' samples.

The table lists this clone with a count of one. The J gene is TRBJ2-7, the V gene TRBV7-2, with D perhaps matching TRBD2 (5 bases). Trimming cost V 4 bases and J 3 bases, with 7 bases left between them. The CDR3 is made up of 12 amino acids. Looked up from germline, CDR1 is SGHTA and CDR2 is FQGNSA. The CDR3 coding sequence is TGTGCCAGCAGCTACGGGGACTACGAGCAGTACTTC. This translates into CASSYGDYEQYF.

V usage is TRBV2 and J usage is TRBJ2-1; no reliable D call. The germline V gene encodes CDR1 SNHLY and CDR2 FYNNEI. The CDR3 is made up of 15 amino acids. Trimming removed 4 bases at V and 0 bases at J, with 10 bases between. The CDR3 nucleotides read TGTGCCAGCAGTGCACGTAGGAGCTCCTACAATGAGCAGTTCTTC. Protein sequence: CASSARRSSYNEQFF.

The CDR3 region is CASSKLAGESGELFF. The CDR3 DNA is TGCGCCAGCAGCAAACTAGCGGGAGAATCCGGGGAGCTGTTTTTT. The V call is TRBV5-1, the J call TRBJ2-2; 11 nucleotides agree with TRBD2. Germline V CDR1 and CDR2: SGHRS, YFSETQ. V shed 4 bases, J shed 6 bases, and the junction held 5 bases outside the gene matches. CDR3 length: 15 residues.

V gene TRBV11-2 combines with J gene TRBJ1-5; D is ambiguous. Germline V gene lookup returns CDR1 SGHAT and CDR2 FQNNGV. The CDR3 contains 13 residues. Trimming shortened V by 0 bases and J by 3 bases, and 3 bases separated the two germline ends. CDR3 DNA sequence: TGTGCCAGCAGCTTAGACCTCAATCAGCCCCAGCATTTT. Protein: CASSLDLNQPQHF.

This chain links TRBV6-5 with TRBJ2-1, with 8 bases aligning to TRBD2. The J segment lost 8 bases and the V segment lost 2 bases, leaving 8 bases of the junction unmatched. This CDR3 region has 15 residues. The V gene's germline CDR1 is MNHEY and CDR2 SVGAGI. CDR3 protein: CASSYRGGTIYEQFF. In DNA, the CDR3 is TGTGCCAGCAGTTACCGGGGGGGCACTATCTATGAGCAGTTCTTC.

The rearrangement links TRBV5-1 to TRBJ2-3; tentative D call: TRBD2 (7 bases). V lost 6 bases and J lost 1, with 15 bases in between. Germline V gene lookup returns CDR1 SGHRS and CDR2 YFSETQ. The CDR3 has 15 residues. CDR3 sequence: CASTYLGGGTDTQYF. CDR3 in DNA: TGCGCCAGCACCTACCTAGGGGGGGGCACAGATACGCAGTATTTT.

The chain links TRBV30 to TRBJ2-2; 9 nucleotides align to TRBD2. V was clipped by 1 base and J by 2 bases; unmatched bases: 8. The CDR3 spans 17 residues. CDR1 and CDR2 from the germline V gene are GTSNPN and SVGIG (reference sequence). The CDR3 coding sequence is TGTGCCTGGAGTGGAGTTTTGCGGGAGGGAAACACCGGGGAGCTGTTTTTT. It yields the protein CAWSGVLREGNTGELFF.

V is TRBV6-6 and J is TRBJ2-7; D is possibly TRBD2 (5 bases). CDR1 and CDR2 (germline): MNHNY, SVGAGI (reference sequence). Between the trimmed V and J ends, which lost 6 bases and 1 base, there was a span of 10 bases. The CDR3 has 13 residues. The CDR3 sequence is CASSPGLSYEQYF. Written as DNA, the CDR3 is TGTGCCAGCAGCCCCGGACTGTCCTACGAGCAGTACTTC.

The chain is built from TRBV11-2 and TRBJ1-2, with D perhaps matching TRBD1 (5 bases). The germline V and J ends were trimmed by 4 bases and 11 bases, with 20 bases remaining between them. CDR1 and CDR2 (germline): SGHAT, FQNNGV. The CDR3 loop spans 14 amino acids. CDR3 in DNA: TGTGCCAGCAGCTACGACCGTGGGGCCGGGGATTACACCTTC. Translation: CASSYDRGAGDYTF.

This clone came up a few times. This rearrangement joins TRBV29-1 to TRBJ1-1; TRBD1 agrees at 8 bases. The CDR3 has 13 amino acids. CDR1 is SQVTM and CDR2 is ANQGSEA in the germline V gene. V trimming: 6 bases; J trimming: 4 bases; junction bases outside the gene matches: 7. This CDR3 is CSVLWTGPTEAFF. CDR3 nucleotide sequence: TGCAGCGTCCTCTGGACAGGGCCCACTGAAGCTTTCTTT.

The gene calls are TRBV6-1 and TRBJ2-3, with D unresolved. Per the germline V gene, CDR1 is MNHNS and CDR2 is SASEGT. The ends were cut back, 6 bases at V and 5 bases at J, with 12 bases in the middle. The CDR3 spans 13 residues. DNA for the CDR3: TGTGCCAGCAGCAAATCTTCTCGAGATACGCAGTATTTT. As protein: CASSKSSRDTQYF.

This chain links TRBV5-1 with TRBJ2-7; unclear D gene. This CDR3 has 14 residues. V lost 0 bases to trimming and J lost 6 bases, with 13 bases between them. The germline V gene has CDR1 SGHRS and CDR2 YFSETQ. The CDR3 loop is CASSLVGKESEQYF. The CDR3 DNA follows: TGCGCCAGCAGCTTGGTGGGGAAGGAGAGCGAGCAGTACTTC.

The chain is built from TRBV6-6 and TRBJ2-7, with D possibly TRBD2 on 5 matching bases. This CDR3 is built from 13 residues. Germline CDR1 and CDR2: MNHNY and SVGAGI (reference sequence). Trimming removed 6 bases from V and 4 bases from J, with 13 bases in between. The CDR3 DNA sequence: TGTGCCAGCAGACCCCCGGGCGGGTACGAGCAGTACTTC. Encoded protein: CASRPPGGYEQYF.

The chain carries TRBV27 and TRBJ2-3; D is ambiguous. Looked up from germline, CDR1 is MNHEY and CDR2 is SMNVEV (reference sequence). Trimming removed 6 bases at V and 2 bases at J, with 9 bases between. There are 13 residues in the CDR3. CDR3 region: CASRPQATDTQYF. The CDR3 DNA sequence: TGTGCCAGCAGGCCCCAGGCCACAGATACGCAGTATTTT.

Note on this clone: The same CDR3 is also encoded by other DNA sequences in this sample. The chain recombines TRBV18 with TRBJ1-5; 7 bases match TRBD1. J lost 1 base, V lost 2 bases, and 2 bases had no gene match. The germline gives CDR1 KGHSH, CDR2 LQKENI. The CDR3 has 15 amino acids. CDR3 DNA: TGTGCCAGCTCACCAATACAGGGGAGCAATCAGCCCCAGCATTTT. Residues: CASSPIQGSNQPQHF.

Of note for this clone: The junction and the germline gene differ at one end; a read error may be behind it. The V and J genes are TRBV6-5 and TRBJ2-7, with D uncertain. The CDR3 is 13 amino acids. From germline, CDR1 is MNHEY and CDR2 SVGAGI. CDR3 region: CASRPGPFYVQYF. The CDR3, as DNA: TGTGCCAGCAGACCCGGGCCCTTTTACGTGCAGTACTTC.

The rearrangement joins TRBV12-5 to TRBJ1-3; maybe TRBD1 (5 bases). This CDR3 region has 15 residues. V was shortened by 2 bases and J by 0 bases, with 8 bases between the two germline ends. Per the germline V gene, CDR1 is LGHNT and CDR2 is FRNRAP. CDR3 coding DNA: TGTGCTAGTGGTTTGCGTAGGGGCTCTGGAAACACCATATATTTT. Translation: CASGLRRGSGNTIYF.